These 18 T cell receptor beta chains share one sample of origin, sequenced in a study of cytomegalovirus exposure and HLA in healthy donors. It was with 60 Vbeta and 13 Jbeta primers that the PCR ran. TCRdb keeps only in-frame clones here, not all; method: immunoSEQ multiplex PCR. Its clone listing holds 150,000 to 250,000 clones. Material: PBMCs. The receptors were gathered from a boy under 18 in good health and CMV-seronegative.

This rearrangement joins TRBV4-3 to TRBJ2-3; perhaps TRBD2 as D (7 bases). CDR3 length equals 14 residues. Trimming cost V 1 base and J 4 bases, with 9 bases left between them. Germline V lookup: CDR1 LGHNA, CDR2 YSLEER. The CDR3 coding sequence is TGCGCCAGCAGCCAAGCGGGGGGCCCAGATACGCAGTATTTT. As protein: CASSQAGGPDTQYF.

The V gene is TRBV9, the J gene TRBJ2-1, with 8 bases that match TRBD2. Trimming took 1 base from V and 4 from J; bases not matched to a gene: 10. The CDR3 has 17 amino acids. Germline V lookup: CDR1 SGDLS, CDR2 YYNGEE. In DNA form, the CDR3 reads TGTGCCAGCAGCGTAACAGAGCGGGGGAACATGTACAATGAGCAGTTCTTC. It translates to CASSVTERGNMYNEQFF. Full variable domain (rest looked up from reference TRBV9 and TRBJ2-1): DSGVTQTPKHLITATGQRVTLRCSPRSGDLSVYWYQQSLDQGLQFLIQYYNGEERAKGNILERFSAQQFPDLHSELNLSSLELGDSALYFCASSVTERGNMYNEQFFGPGTRLTVL.

The CDR3 DNA reads TGTGCCAGTACATCAGGGATGAACACTGAAGCTTTCTTT. Translating it yields CASTSGMNTEAFF. V and J are TRBV19 and TRBJ1-1, with a possible D match to TRBD1 (5 bases). In germline, CDR1 is LNHDA, CDR2 SQIVND (reference sequence). The CDR3 is made up of 13 amino acids. V shed 7 bases and J shed 0 bases, with 9 bases lying between them.

This rearrangement joins TRBV4-3 to TRBJ2-7, with 8 positions matching TRBD2. Germline V gene sequence: CDR1 LGHNA, CDR2 YSLEER. The length of the CDR3 is 17 residues. V trimming: 0 bases; J trimming: 3 bases; junction bases outside the gene matches: 10. The CDR3 bases are TGCGCCAGCAGCCAAGAGGTCGGGGGGGCAATAATCTACGAGCAGTACTTC. Translation gives CASSQEVGGAIIYEQYF.

The chain uses TRBV5-5 and TRBJ1-5; D gene uncertain. V lost 0 bases to trimming and J lost 0 bases, with 7 bases between them. The germline V gene encodes CDR1 SGHKS and CDR2 YYEKEE (reference sequence). The CDR3 contains 15 residues. For the CDR3, the DNA is TGTGCCAGCAGCTTGGAGAGGTTTAGCAATCAGCCCCAGCATTTT. Amino acids: CASSLERFSNQPQHF.

The chain recombines TRBV7-2 with TRBJ2-5; 10 bases are a match to TRBD2. The CDR3 runs to 18 residues. V was pared by 5 bases and J by 5 bases, with 17 bases of the junction left unmatched. The V gene's germline CDR1 is SGHTA and CDR2 FQGNSA. CDR3 bases: TGTGCCAGCAGCCCCTTGGCAGCGGGGGGGTTAAGTGATGAGACCCAGTACTTC. Its protein is CASSPLAAGGLSDETQYF. The full variable domain, completed using reference TRBV7-2 and TRBJ2-5, is GAGVSQSPSNKVTEKGKDVELRCDPISGHTALYWYRQSLGQGLEFLIYFQGNSAPDKSGLPSDRFSAERTGGSVSTLTIQRTQQEDSAVYLCASSPLAAGGLSDETQYFGPGTRLLVL.

The rearrangement uses TRBV7-7 and TRBJ2-1, with TRBD1 as a possible D gene (6 bases). The length of the CDR3 is 18 residues. Germline CDR1 reads SSHAT; CDR2 reads FNYEAQ (reference sequence). V dropped 4 bases and J dropped 0 bases, with 19 bases sitting between them. CDR3 loop: CASSSKSYRVSSYNEQFF. CDR3 bases: TGTGCCAGCAGCTCAAAATCCTACAGGGTAAGCTCCTACAATGAGCAGTTCTTC.

V usage is TRBV28 and J usage is TRBJ1-1; D might be TRBD1 (5 bases). Germline V gives CDR1 MDHEN, CDR2 SYDVKM. The CDR3 totals 14 residues. Trimming took 4 bases from V and 4 from J, leaving 13 bases between them. The CDR3 loop reads CASSSDSLGTEAFF. The CDR3 DNA is TGTGCCAGCAGTTCAGACAGCCTGGGCACTGAAGCTTTCTTT.

The V gene is TRBV5-4, the J gene TRBJ2-1; 12 positions match TRBD2. Per the germline V gene, CDR1 is SGHNT and CDR2 is YYREEE (reference sequence). The CDR3 runs to 16 residues. J lost 10 bases, V lost 4 bases, and 12 bases had no gene match. CDR3 protein: CASSPGTSGPPGEQFF. Here the CDR3 DNA reads TGTGCCAGCAGCCCCGGGACTAGCGGGCCCCCCGGGGAGCAGTTCTTC.

The chain links TRBV7-9 to TRBJ2-7; 8 nucleotides match TRBD1. The V segment lost 1 base and the J segment 4 bases; nucleotides outside the gene matches: 6. CDR3 length: 15 amino acids. CDR1 is SEHNR and CDR2 is FQNEAQ in the germline V gene (reference sequence). In DNA form, the CDR3 reads TGTGCCAGCAGCTTAGGTAGGACAGGGTCATACGAGCAGTACTTC. Translated, it gives CASSLGRTGSYEQYF. The full variable domain, in which reference TRBV7-9 and TRBJ2-7 provide the parts outside the CDR3, is DTGVSQNPRHKITKRGQNVTFRCDPISEHNRLYWYRQTLGQGPEFLTYFQNEAQLEKSRLLSDRFSAERPKGSFSTLEIQRTEQGDSAMYLCASSLGRTGSYEQYFGPGTRLTVT.

CDR3 nucleotide sequence: TGTGCCAGCAGTTCACCTCTAGCGGGCTTATACGAGCAGTACTTC. It is translated as CASSSPLAGLYEQYF. The chain combines TRBV27 with TRBJ2-7; 8 bases are a match to TRBD2. The CDR3 runs 15 residues. Looked up from germline, CDR1 is MNHEY and CDR2 is SMNVEV (reference sequence). V dropped 4 bases and J dropped 4; count of bases not matched to a gene: 9.

The genes are TRBV19 and TRBJ2-6, with TRBD1 matching over 8 bases. Per the germline V gene, CDR1 is LNHDA and CDR2 is SQIVND (reference sequence). The CDR3 is made up of 17 amino acids. Unmatched junction bases numbered 5, after V lost 2 bases and J lost 2 bases. CDR3 sequence reads: CASSIRTGLTGANVLTF. The CDR3 coding sequence is TGTGCCAGTAGTATACGGACAGGGCTAACTGGGGCCAACGTCCTGACTTTC.

The J gene is TRBJ1-4, the V gene TRBV5-1, with D possibly being TRBD1 (5 bases). The V gene's germline CDR1 is SGHRS and CDR2 YFSETQ. V was shortened by 4 bases and J by 9 bases, with 13 bases between the two germline ends. This CDR3 is built from 13 residues. The CDR3: CASSRGGEKKLFF. DNA of the CDR3: TGCGCCAGCAGCCGGGGGGGGGAGAAAAAACTGTTTTTT.

The chain combines TRBV5-1 with TRBJ1-2; D ambiguous. CDR3 length: 13 residues. Between the trimmed V and J ends, which lost 0 bases and 3 bases, there was a span of 6 bases. Germline CDR1 is SGHRS and CDR2 is YFSETQ. DNA of the CDR3: TGCGCCAGCAGCTTGGTGCCAGACTATGGCTACACCTTC. Protein sequence: CASSLVPDYGYTF.

The rearrangement links TRBV6-5 to TRBJ1-4; no clear D gene. Germline V gene sequence: CDR1 MNHEY, CDR2 SVGAGI. V lost 6 bases to trimming and J lost 0 bases, with 8 bases between them. This CDR3 has 14 residues. The CDR3: CASRQLATNEKLFF. In DNA, the CDR3 is TGTGCCAGCAGGCAGCTAGCAACTAATGAAAAACTGTTTTTT.

The chain employs TRBV28 and TRBJ2-7; 8 bases fit TRBD1. Trimming cost V 8 bases and J 6 bases; bases outside gene matches: 6. This CDR3 is 12 amino acids long. Germline CDR1 and CDR2: MDHEN and SYDVKM. The CDR3 nucleotides are TGTGCCAGCGCAGGACAGGGCAGCGAGCAGTACTTC. Residues: CASAGQGSEQYF.

The rearrangement joins TRBV28 to TRBJ1-4; 9 nucleotides align to TRBD1. CDR3 length: 15 residues. The junction had 16 bases not matched to a gene; V was cut back by 7 bases and J by 13 bases. CDR1 and CDR2 (germline): MDHEN, SYDVKM. In DNA form, the CDR3 reads TGTGCCAGCACCTCACTAACAGGGGGCTGGGGTCGACTGTTTTTT. Protein sequence: CASTSLTGGWGRLFF. The full variable domain, in which reference TRBV28 and TRBJ1-4 provide the parts outside the CDR3, is DVKVTQSSRYLVKRTGEKVFLECVQDMDHENMFWYRQDPGLGLRLIYFSYDVKMKEKGDIPEGYSVSREKKERFSLILESASTNQTSMYLCASTSLTGGWGRLFFGSGTQLSVL.

The rearrangement joins TRBV4-3 to TRBJ2-7; D not certain. This CDR3 region has 16 residues. V gave up 0 bases and J gave up 3 bases, with 15 bases separating them. The germline gives CDR1 LGHNA, CDR2 YSLEER. CDR3 nucleotides: TGCGCCAGCAGCCAAGACCCGGGTAGTTGGGTCTACGAGCAGTACTTC. It yields the protein CASSQDPGSWVYEQYF.